This TCR beta chain was identified in a study of blood T cell repertoires in COVID-19. Background on the study: Sites across the United States, Italy and Spain contributed samples from acute and convalescent COVID-19.

Here immunoSEQ multiplex PCR was the method, and the copy in TCRdb shows in-frame clones only, minus some. The profile covers about 370,000 clones, with about 90% appearing a single time and about 10% taken by the ten largest. This CDR3 spans 15 amino acids. Looked up from germline, CDR1 is MDHEN and CDR2 is SYDVKM. The V end was cut by 7 bases, the J end by 5 bases, with 20 bases between. Enrolled during active infection, Seattle patients were then followed longitudinally. This clone came up a few times. The gene calls are TRBV28 and TRBJ1-1; unclear D gene. The sequence was obtained from a woman aged 25 to 39 with COVID-19, enrolled during active disease. Input material: peripheral blood. As DNA, the CDR3 is TGTGCCAGCACCTCCGCACTAGGGCAAGGGACTGAAGCTTTCTTT. It codes for CASTSALGQGTEAFF.